The 25 T cell receptor beta chains reported below all come from one sample, sequenced in a study of response to subunit inactivated influenza vaccine. TCRdb recomputed calls from the RT-PCR reads with MiXCR, one row per CDR3 protein. Among some 150,000 distinct CDR3 sequences listed, roughly 12% were seen once. The same sample was also studied in work on T cells expressing NK-cell markers. That work adds: Generation of TCR beta cDNA was performed by 5'RACE template switching incorporating UMIs.

The sequencing here drew on CD8+ T cells sorted from PBMCs, taken 12 days after vaccination. Every receptor here comes from a man aged 50-60 years who received an inactivated influenza vaccine.

This clonotype was seen only a few times. Here the CDR3 reads CASSKSLDRAPCYSNQPQHF. The CDR3, as DNA: TGTGCCAGCAGCAAATCCCTGGACAGGGCCCCTTGTTATAGCAATCAGCCCCAGCATTTT. The genes are TRBV21-1 and TRBJ1-5; TRBD1, as called in the table, went unchecked against the DNA. TRBV21-1 represents a pseudogene. This CDR3 spans 20 amino acids.

This clonotype was picked up a small number of times. The gene calls are TRBV10-3 and TRBJ1-5; no clear D gene. Deletions cut 10 bases from V and 6 bases from J, with 19 bases between. The CDR3 contains 14 residues. From germline, CDR1 is ENHRY and CDR2 SYGVKD. The CDR3 reads CATRAGSGGQPQHF. The CDR3 nucleotides are TGTGCCACCCGGGCCGGGTCCGGTGGTCAGCCCCAGCATTTT.

The chain couples TRBV24-1 to TRBJ2-7; the D is unclear. This CDR3 spans 13 amino acids. Trimming removed 3 bases from V and 7 bases from J, with 12 bases in between. Germline V gene lookup returns CDR1 KGHDR and CDR2 SFDVKD. The CDR3 coding sequence is TGTGCCACCAGTGATCTCGGATCTTCTGAGCAGTACTTC. This translates into CATSDLGSSEQYF.

The rearrangement links TRBV12-3 or TRBV12-4 to TRBJ2-5, with D perhaps matching TRBD1 (5 bases). This CDR3 is 16 amino acids long. Trimming took off 7 bases at V and 2 bases at J, with 20 bases between the two ends. CDR3 in DNA: TGTGCCAGCACCCCAGGAAGGGGTAGGGATCAAGAGACCCAGTACTTC. The encoded protein is CASTPGRGRDQETQYF.

The chain carries TRBV7-6 and TRBJ2-2; D not certain. Germline lookup yields CDR1 SGHVS and CDR2 FNYEAQ. The CDR3 loop spans 15 amino acids. The V end was cut by 5 bases, the J end by 2 bases, with 12 bases between. The CDR3 reads CASSNWAVNTGELFF. For the CDR3, the DNA is TGTGCCAGCAGCAACTGGGCAGTAAACACCGGGGAGCTGTTTTTT.

This clonotype was found a few times. The gene calls are TRBV9 and TRBJ2-7; the D is unclear. CDR3 size: 15 residues. Germline V gives CDR1 SGDLS, CDR2 YYNGEE. V shed 0 bases and J shed 4 bases, with 14 bases lying between them. The CDR3 nucleotides are TGTGCCAGCAGCGTAGCCAAAGACCCCCTGTACGAGCAGTACTTC. It specifies CASSVAKDPLYEQYF.

V usage is TRBV24-1 and J usage is TRBJ2-1; 10 bases map to TRBD1. The germline gives CDR1 KGHDR, CDR2 SFDVKD. This CDR3 region has 14 residues. Trimming at V came to 7 bases and at J to 6 bases, leaving 5 bases not matched to a gene. As DNA, the CDR3 is TGTGCCACCAGCTCCGGGACAGGGGTCAATGAGCAGTTCTTC. Its protein product is CATSSGTGVNEQFF.

This clonotype was seen a handful of times. The chain combines TRBV9 with TRBJ2-3; D gene uncertain. Germline CDR1 and CDR2: SGDLS and YYNGEE. The germline V and J ends were trimmed by 0 bases and 1 base, with 9 bases remaining between them. The CDR3 covers 15 residues. This CDR3 is CASSVGWSGTDTQYF. The CDR3 DNA is TGTGCCAGCAGCGTAGGTTGGTCGGGCACAGATACGCAGTATTTT.

This clonotype turned up a few times. The chain uses TRBV4-2 and TRBJ2-7, with D perhaps being TRBD1 or TRBD2 (5 bases each). Germline V gene sequence: CDR1 LGHNA, CDR2 YNFKEQ. Trimming took 3 bases from V and 0 from J, leaving 18 bases between them. The CDR3 is made up of 17 amino acids. This CDR3 reads CASSQVQGPSVSYEQYF. The DNA for the CDR3 is TGTGCCAGCAGCCAGGTCCAGGGACCGTCGGTCTCCTACGAGCAGTACTTC.

CDR3 loop: CASSLGKGLAGTEQFF. The CDR3, as DNA: TGTGCCAGCAGCTTAGGAAAAGGACTAGCGGGGACTGAGCAGTTCTTC. The V call is TRBV7-6, the J call TRBJ2-1; 12 nucleotides line up with TRBD2. The junction had 7 bases not matched to a gene; V was cut back by 1 base and J by 9 bases. Germline values: CDR1 SGHVS, CDR2 FNYEAQ. The CDR3 consists of 16 residues.

This clonotype has at least ten counts. The chain links TRBV28 to TRBJ2-1; D is uncertain. Germline CDR1 is MDHEN and CDR2 is SYDVKM. V lost 6 bases and J 6 bases, leaving 18 bases between the germline ends. The CDR3 is made up of 15 amino acids. CDR3 DNA: TGTGCCAGCAGCCCCCCTAGGCGCGGAGTCAATGAGCAGTTCTTC. It specifies CASSPPRRGVNEQFF.

This sequence joins TRBV7-8 and TRBJ2-4, with D tentatively TRBD1 (6 bases). The length of the CDR3 is 15 residues. V was shortened by 4 bases and J by 3 bases, with 13 bases between the two germline ends. Germline V gene lookup returns CDR1 SGHVS and CDR2 FQNEAQ. CDR3 in amino acids: CASSSPQGSKNIQYF. CDR3 coding DNA: TGTGCCAGCAGCTCACCACAGGGAAGCAAAAACATTCAGTACTTC.

Only a few counts were recorded for this clonotype. The chain combines TRBV7-9 with TRBJ2-1; 13 nucleotides match TRBD2. The germline V gene encodes CDR1 SEHNR and CDR2 FQNEAQ (reference sequence). The V and J ends lost 5 bases and 8 bases, in that order; junction bases with no gene match: 9. The CDR3 runs 16 residues. This CDR3 reads CASSPRTSGSWDEQFF. CDR3 DNA: TGTGCCAGCAGCCCAAGGACTAGCGGGAGCTGGGATGAGCAGTTCTTC.

This clonotype was seen many times. The chain uses TRBV29-1 and TRBJ2-7; 10 bases match TRBD2. The trim removed 6 bases at V and 1 base at J, leaving 6 bases unmatched. Per the germline V gene, CDR1 is SQVTM and CDR2 is ANQGSEA. This CDR3 spans 14 amino acids. The CDR3 loop is CSVDLAGESYEQYF. In DNA, the CDR3 is TGCAGCGTCGACCTAGCGGGAGAGTCCTACGAGCAGTACTTC.

There are a few counts of this clonotype. The CDR3 nucleotides are TGTGCCAGCAGTTTAGGGGCAGGGGGGCCGGTAGGCTACAATGAGCAGTTCTTC. Its translation: CASSLGAGGPVGYNEQFF. The rearrangement links TRBV12-3 or TRBV12-4 to TRBJ2-1; maybe TRBD1 (7 bases). Trimming took off 1 base at V and 3 bases at J, with 19 bases between the two ends. The CDR3 has 18 residues.

This clonotype was seen a handful of times. The rearrangement links TRBV7-2 to TRBJ2-1; the match to TRBD2 covers 8 bases. This CDR3 is built from 16 residues. The V segment lost 5 bases and the J segment 2 bases; nucleotides outside the gene matches: 8. The germline V gene encodes CDR1 SGHTA and CDR2 FQGNSA. The CDR3 nucleotides read TGTGCCAGCAGCCCAGGGGCGGGAGGCCCCTACAATGAGCAGTTCTTC. Protein product: CASSPGAGGPYNEQFF.

This sequence joins TRBV5-1 and TRBJ2-1; 12 positions agree with TRBD2. Germline CDR1 and CDR2: SGHRS and YFSETQ. The CDR3 runs 17 residues. V was pared by 0 bases and J by 1 base, with 2 bases of the junction left unmatched. The CDR3 region is CASSLGTSGVSYNEQFF. DNA for the CDR3: TGCGCCAGCAGCTTGGGGACTAGCGGGGTATCCTACAATGAGCAGTTCTTC.

The gene calls are TRBV7-8 and TRBJ1-5; D is ambiguous. Germline CDR1 SGHVS, CDR2 FQNEAQ. V was trimmed by 1 base and J by 8 bases, leaving 18 bases between them. The CDR3 has 16 residues. The chain's CDR3 is CASSLVVSEQVEPQHF. CDR3 in DNA: TGTGCCAGCAGCTTAGTAGTTTCAGAACAAGTGGAGCCCCAGCATTTT.

This clonotype has more than one count but fewer than ten. The rearrangement joins TRBV7-9 to TRBJ1-3; D is undetermined. Germline lookup yields CDR1 SEHNR and CDR2 FQNEAQ (reference sequence). The CDR3 is made up of 11 amino acids. V was shortened by 6 bases and J by 4 bases, with 4 bases between the two germline ends. CDR3 nucleotide sequence: TGTGCCAGCAGTACCGGAAACACCATATATTTT. It codes for CASSTGNTIYF.

The chain is built from TRBV27 and TRBJ2-2; TRBD2 is a possible D gene (6 bases). Germline V lookup: CDR1 MNHEY, CDR2 SMNVEV (reference sequence). Trimming left V 3 bases short and J 3 bases short, with 14 bases between. This CDR3 comprises 16 residues. The DNA for the CDR3 is TGTGCCAGCAGTTTTATCGGCGGGGATCACACCGGGGAGCTGTTTTTT. Its protein product is CASSFIGGDHTGELFF.

J is TRBJ2-1 and V is TRBV30; either TRBD1 or TRBD2 may supply D (5 bases each). CDR3 length: 15 amino acids. CDR1 is GTSNPN and CDR2 is SVGIG in the germline V gene (reference sequence). With 2 bases removed from V and 4 bases from J, the gap between germline ends came to 15 bases. CDR3 protein: CAWSPRDGIYNEQFF. The CDR3 nucleotides read TGTGCCTGGAGTCCTCGGGACGGAATTTACAATGAGCAGTTCTTC.

This clonotype was detected many times. The gene calls are TRBV29-1 and TRBJ2-1; 7 positions agree with TRBD1. The CDR3 runs 15 residues. J was trimmed by 8 bases and V by 3 bases; bases with no gene match: 13. Per germline, CDR1 SQVTM and CDR2 ANQGSEA. Here the CDR3 DNA reads TGCAGCGTTGACTCGGGACAGTCAATAAAAGATGAGCAGTTCTTC. Protein sequence: CSVDSGQSIKDEQFF.

This clonotype occurred a few times. The chain links TRBV3-1 to TRBJ2-7; TRBD2 matches 7 bases. With V trimmed by 4 bases and J by 9 bases, 9 bases remained unmatched. Germline lookup yields CDR1 LGHDT and CDR2 YNNKEL (reference sequence). The CDR3 sequence is 13 residues long. As DNA, the CDR3 is TGTGCCAGCAGCCTCGGGGAGGGACCGCCGCAGTACTTC. Translated, it gives CASSLGEGPPQYF.

This clonotype has just a few counts. The CDR3 sequence is CASSQVSGYNEQFF. CDR3 bases: TGCGCCAGCAGCCAAGTTTCAGGCTACAATGAGCAGTTCTTC. The rearrangement links TRBV4-3 to TRBJ2-1; no clear D. Trimming removed 1 base at V and 3 bases at J, with 7 bases between. The CDR3 is 14 amino acids. CDR1 is LGHNA, CDR2 YSLEER, per germline.

This clonotype was recorded at least ten times. This chain links TRBV6-5 with TRBJ2-5; 12 bases match TRBD2. Looked up from germline, CDR1 is MNHEY and CDR2 is SVGAGI. V was pared by 2 bases and J by 5 bases, with 12 bases of the junction left unmatched. The CDR3 sequence is 18 residues long. CDR3 nucleotides: TGTGCCAGCAGTTACCCGACTAGCGGGGGCATTTATTTGGAGACCCAGTACTTC. This gives the protein CASSYPTSGGIYLETQYF.